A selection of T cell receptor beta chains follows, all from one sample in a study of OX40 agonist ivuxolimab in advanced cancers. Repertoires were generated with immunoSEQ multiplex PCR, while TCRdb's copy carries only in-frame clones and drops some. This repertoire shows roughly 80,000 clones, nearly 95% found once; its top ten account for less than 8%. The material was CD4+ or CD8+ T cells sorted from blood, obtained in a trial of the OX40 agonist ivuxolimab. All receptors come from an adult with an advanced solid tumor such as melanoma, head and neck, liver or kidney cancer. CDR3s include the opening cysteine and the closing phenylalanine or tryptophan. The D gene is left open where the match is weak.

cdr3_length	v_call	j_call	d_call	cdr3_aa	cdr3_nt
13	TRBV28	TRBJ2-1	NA	CASSLKTDNEQFF	TGTGCCAGCAGCTTAAAAACAGACAATGAGCAGTTCTTC
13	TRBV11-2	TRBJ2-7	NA	CASSIGTFYEQYF	TGTGCCAGCAGCATTGGGACTTTCTACGAGCAGTACTTC
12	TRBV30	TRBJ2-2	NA	CAWSGNTGELFF	TGTGCCTGGAGTGGAAACACCGGGGAGCTGTTTTTT
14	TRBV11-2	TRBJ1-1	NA	CASSPPVGRAVAFF	TGTGCCAGCAGCCCCCCCGTGGGCAGGGCGGTTGCTTTCTTT
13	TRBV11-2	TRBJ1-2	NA	CASSFGVNYGYTF	TGTGCCAGCAGCTTCGGGGTGAACTATGGCTACACCTTC
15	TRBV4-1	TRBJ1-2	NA	CASSQVQEAGYGYTF	TGCGCCAGCAGCCAAGTTCAGGAGGCTGGCTATGGCTACACCTTC
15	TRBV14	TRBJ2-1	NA	CASSLNTRSYNEQFF	TGTGCCAGCAGCCTGAACACACGCTCCTACAATGAGCAGTTCTTC
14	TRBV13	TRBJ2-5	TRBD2	CASTSSGVKETQYF	TGTGCCAGCACCTCGAGCGGGGTAAAAGAGACCCAGTACTTC
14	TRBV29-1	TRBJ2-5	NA	CSVEDSTGAETQYF	TGCAGCGTTGAAGATTCCACGGGGGCAGAGACCCAGTACTTC
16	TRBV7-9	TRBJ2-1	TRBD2	CASSLGLAGGVDEQFF	TGTGCCAGCAGCTTAGGCTTAGCGGGAGGGGTGGATGAGCAGTTCTTC
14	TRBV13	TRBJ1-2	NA	CASSPRDPNYGYTF	TGTGCCAGCAGCCCCCGCGACCCGAACTATGGCTACACCTTC
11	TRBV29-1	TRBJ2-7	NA	CSVEAGYEQYF	TGCAGCGTTGAAGCAGGGTACGAGCAGTACTTC
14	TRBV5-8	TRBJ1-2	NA	CASSLGDTRRGYTF	TGTGCCAGCAGCTTGGGGGACACCCGGCGGGGCTACACCTTC
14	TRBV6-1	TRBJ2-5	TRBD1	CASSNRGYQETQYF	TGTGCCAGCAGCAACAGGGGTTACCAAGAGACCCAGTACTTC
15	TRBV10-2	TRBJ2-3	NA	CASSESPREGDTQYF	TGCGCCAGCAGTGAGTCCCCTCGGGAAGGGGATACGCAGTATTTT